The present entry profiles one T cell receptor (beta chain) with its context. The antigen it binds to is not known. Per-base quality was not reported, and no clone a single base away is much larger than it. Genomic DNA was used for TRB sequencing, which was performed with the immunoSEQ assay at survey resolution or with the hsTCRB kit. In the authors' own workflow: The immunoSEQ software handled initial read processing, and the LymphoSeq R package was used for repertoire analyses. Clonality was calculated as 1 minus normalized Shannon entropy, and the Gini coefficient was also calculated for each TRB dataset. Phenotypes of unsorted samples were inferred by mapping TRB sequences from sorted subsets of the recipient or donor onto unsorted samples of the same recipient. This is the immuneACCESS table as TCRdb keeps it, with only in-frame sequences that have V and J called. A part of the clones is gone; compared with another copy, unresolved V genes explain less than half, and the rest is unexplained. V and J calls and clone size are those listed in that table; D and trimming were worked out from the DNA. The sample table lists under 8,500 clones, more than 65% of them with a count of one. The top ten clonotypes cover about 22% of the sample.

The treatment or condition label here, explained by the study, means: high-dose cyclophosphamide on days +3 and +4 as single-agent GVHD prophylaxis. PTCy patients received busulfan and fludarabine conditioning, a related or unrelated marrow graft, and cyclophosphamide on days +3 and +4. The PTCy-treated patients were enrolled in a prospective multi-institutional clinical trial. Mononuclear cells from peripheral blood and bone marrow were separated by Ficoll-Hypaque density centrifugation and then cryopreserved. This sample stems from a study of T cells after posttransplantation cyclophosphamide (dated by TCRdb to 2016 to 2017). Regarding the research as a whole: The study tracked T cell repertoire reconstitution by TRB sequencing after myeloablative bone marrow transplantation using posttransplantation cyclophosphamide as GVHD prophylaxis. Samples from roughly 35 PTCy-treated patients, along with samples from roughly 16 of their related bone marrow donors, underwent antigen receptor sequencing. TRB sequencing was performed on blood from all 35 or so PTCy patients with 1-year posttransplant specimens. TRB sequencing was also done on up to about 3 additional blood samples from 2 to 5.2 years after transplant in 3 patients, and on pretransplant blood from 4 patients. Because TRA and TRB clonality were tightly correlated in several samples, subsequent TCR analyses were focused on TRB only. Public TRB sequences were compared against a database of over 3,000 sequences linked to responses to pathogens, tumor antigens, self-antigens and alloantigens. Here is what the overall study found, with its caveats: The TRB repertoires of T cells infiltrating skin or GI tract showed only limited overlap with the TRB repertoires of T cells in blood. Across approximately 45 patients, TRB clonality was highly associated with recipient CMV seropositivity and CMV reactivation, and diversity in PTCy patients was similar to diversity in CNI/methotrexate controls. At 1-2 months, donor-recipient similarity was low but rose over the first year, and the later blood repertoires were often dominated by donor CD8+ memory clones.

The sequenced sample was PBMCs, obtained approximately 1,500 days after allogeneic stem cell transplant with posttransplant cyclophosphamide. The receptor was isolated from a young adult male patient who received an allogeneic stem cell transplant from a related donor, was CMV-positive, and had acute GVHD only. Some T cells may have been brought in with the graft after a transplant.

DNA sequence: TGTGCCAGCTCAATGGACAGGGGTGAAGCTTTCTTT. It encodes CASSMDRGEAFF. The rearrangement combines TRBV18 with TRBJ1-1; 9 central nucleotides agree with TRBD1. Germline trimming: 5 bases from V, 7 bases from J; junction bases outside gene matches: 2. From a lookup of the germline V gene, CDR1 and CDR2 are KGHSH and LQKENI. Measured from the cysteine to the phenylalanine, the CDR3 is 12 residues long. CDR3 DNA only is kept here, 36 bases in frame from base 1.